The source of this T cell receptor beta chain is a study of blood T cell repertoires in COVID-19. Whole-study context: Acute and convalescent COVID-19 samples came from the United States, Italy and Spain. The cDNA or gDNA used as material had been derived from T cells, B-cell-depleted T cells, or PBMCs.

Under the authors' procedure: It was from reference gene primer amplification that nucleated cell counts were estimated. Some clones are missing from TCRdb's copy, which holds only in-frame ones; the method was immunoSEQ multiplex PCR. V and J calls and clone size are as listed in that table; D and trimming were resolved from the DNA. The data show about 200,000 clones, more than 75% seen once. The germline CDR1 and CDR2 sequences are SGHRS and YFSETQ. Trimming at V came to 4 bases and at J to 5 bases, leaving 3 bases not matched to a gene. This CDR3 is built from 12 residues. The genes are TRBV5-1 and TRBJ2-7, with 7 bases aligning to TRBD1. This clonotype was sampled from a man in his forties with active or convalescent COVID-19. The sample taken for sequencing was peripheral blood. The CDR3 loop is CASSRDRDEQYF. CDR3 sequence (DNA): TGCGCCAGCAGCCGCGACAGGGACGAGCAGTACTTC.